A single sample is the source of the 15 T cell receptor beta chains below, sequenced in a study of blood T cell repertoires in COVID-19. Generated by immunoSEQ multiplex PCR, the TCRdb table keeps only in-frame clones and is missing some. The sample contains some 74,000 clones, approximately 76% of which appear only once. Sample: peripheral blood. Source of these receptors: a man aged 65 to 85 with active or convalescent COVID-19.

The genes are TRBV28 and TRBJ1-4; the match to TRBD1 covers 7 bases. CDR1 is MDHEN, CDR2 SYDVKM, per germline. This CDR3 has 15 residues. Trimming at V came to 5 bases and at J to 2 bases, leaving 5 bases not matched to a gene. CDR3 nucleotide sequence: TGTGCCAGCAGTCCCAGGGGGGCTACTAATGAAAAACTGTTTTTT. Translation gives CASSPRGATNEKLFF. Filled out from reference TRBV28 and TRBJ1-4, the complete variable domain reads DVKVTQSSRYLVKRTGEKVFLECVQDMDHENMFWYRQDPGLGLRLIYFSYDVKMKEKGDIPEGYSVSREKKERFSLILESASTNQTSMYLCASSPRGATNEKLFFGSGTQLSVL.

A few counts support this clone. The chain uses TRBV5-4 and TRBJ2-1; possibly TRBD1 for D (7 bases). This CDR3 comprises 14 residues. CDR1 and CDR2 from the germline V gene are SGHNT and YYREEE (reference sequence). Trimming left V 4 bases short and J 5 bases short, with 13 bases between. The CDR3 DNA follows: TGTGCCAGCAGCCCCAGGGGGGATGACAATGAGCAGTTCTTC. This codes for CASSPRGDDNEQFF.

This chain links TRBV7-3 with TRBJ2-3; D remains unclear. Trimming stripped 4 bases from V and 2 bases from J, with 7 bases between. Germline lookup yields CDR1 SGHTA and CDR2 FQGTGA. There are 13 residues in the CDR3. The CDR3 here is CASSYYNTDTQYF. The CDR3 DNA sequence: TGTGCCAGCAGCTATTACAACACAGATACGCAGTATTTT.

J is TRBJ1-1 and V is TRBV3-1 (or the pseudogene TRBV3-2); D is possibly TRBD1 (6 bases). Germline values: CDR1 LGHDT, CDR2 YNNKEL (reference sequence). This CDR3 has 13 residues. Deletions cut 4 bases from V and 11 bases from J, with 17 bases between. In DNA, the CDR3 is TGTGCCAGCAGCCCGCAGGGGACGCAGGCGGCTTTCTTT. Protein product: CASSPQGTQAAFF.

This clone has more than one count but fewer than ten. The chain recombines TRBV5-1 with TRBJ2-2; D gene ambiguous. CDR1 and CDR2 from the germline V gene are SGHRS and YFSETQ. The CDR3 is 14 residues long. V was clipped by 0 bases and J by 4 bases, with 7 bases between them. The CDR3 nucleotides read TGCGCCAGCAGCTTGGAAGCTTTCACCGGGGAGCTGTTTTTT. This sequence encodes CASSLEAFTGELFF.

The chain recombines TRBV18 with TRBJ2-1, with 8 nucleotides matching TRBD1. The length of the CDR3 is 15 residues. Trimming removed 5 bases from V and 4 bases from J; junction bases left unmatched: 7. Per germline, CDR1 KGHSH and CDR2 LQKENI. The CDR3, as DNA: TGTGCCAGCTCATCCGGGACAGGCCTATACAATGAGCAGTTCTTC. Protein sequence: CASSSGTGLYNEQFF.

The V and J genes are TRBV7-9 and TRBJ2-1; TRBD1 is a possible D gene (6 bases). V lost 3 bases to trimming and J lost 3 bases, with 12 bases between them. The CDR3 totals 15 residues. Germline CDR1 reads SEHNR; CDR2 reads FQNEAQ (reference sequence). The CDR3 DNA reads as TGTGCCAGCAGCTTGTCCCAGGGGCTCTACAATGAGCAGTTCTTC. Amino acids: CASSLSQGLYNEQFF.

This rearrangement joins TRBV11-2 to TRBJ1-2, with D perhaps matching TRBD1 (5 bases). This CDR3 is 15 amino acids long. The germline V gene encodes CDR1 SGHAT and CDR2 FQNNGV. V lost 5 bases and J 1 base, leaving 14 bases between the germline ends. DNA for the CDR3: TGTGCCAGCAGCAAAGACCACCAGGGTAACTATGGCTACACCTTC. Translation: CASSKDHQGNYGYTF. Combining the CDR3 with reference TRBV11-2 and TRBJ1-2 gives the whole variable domain EAGVAQSPRYKIIEKRQSVAFWCNPISGHATLYWYQQILGQGPKLLIQFQNNGVVDDSQLPKDRFSAERLKGVDSTLKIQPAKLEDSAVYLCASSKDHQGNYGYTFGSGTRLTVV.

This CDR3 reads CASSHTQAGYTF. The CDR3 DNA sequence: TGTGCCAGCAGCCACACTCAGGCTGGCTACACCTTC. The rearrangement uses TRBV3-1 (or the pseudogene TRBV3-2) and TRBJ1-2; D is unclear. The V end lost 3 bases, the J end lost 7 bases, and 9 bases lay between the germline ends. From germline, CDR1 is LGHDT and CDR2 YNNKEL (reference sequence). The CDR3 length is 12 residues.

The V and J genes are TRBV5-1 and TRBJ1-6; possibly TRBD1 for D (5 bases). V was clipped by 2 bases and J by 8 bases, with 17 bases between them. There are 16 residues in the CDR3. CDR1 is SGHRS, CDR2 YFSETQ, per germline. CDR3 nucleotide sequence: TGCGCCAGCAGCTTAGACAGCCCGGGTGGTTATTCACCCCTCCACTTT. It encodes CASSLDSPGGYSPLHF.

The J gene is TRBJ1-2, the V gene TRBV5-1; D is possibly TRBD1 (5 bases). The CDR3 runs 16 residues. Germline CDR1 SGHRS, CDR2 YFSETQ. Between the trimmed V and J ends, which lost 5 bases and 0 bases, there was a span of 17 bases. The CDR3 DNA reads as TGCGCCAGCAGATTCACGTACAGGTACCCTAACTATGGCTACACCTTC. Amino acids: CASRFTYRYPNYGYTF.

The chain couples TRBV24-1 to TRBJ2-3, with D perhaps matching TRBD1 (5 bases). Trimming took 4 bases from V and 6 from J, leaving 10 bases between them. The CDR3 has 13 residues. Per germline, CDR1 KGHDR and CDR2 SFDVKD. CDR3 sequence reads: CATSEPGLDTQYF. CDR3 coding DNA: TGTGCCACCAGTGAACCAGGGTTGGATACGCAGTATTTT.

This chain uses TRBV11-2 with TRBJ2-5; the D gene is possibly TRBD1 (6 bases). Trimming pared 2 bases from V and 4 bases from J, leaving 14 bases between. The CDR3 totals 15 residues. Germline loops: CDR1 SGHAT, CDR2 FQNNGV. The CDR3 nucleotides read TGTGCCAGCAGCTTACAGGGGTCGGGATCAGAGACCCAGTACTTC. Translating gives CASSLQGSGSETQYF.

V and J are TRBV27 and TRBJ2-2; 8 nucleotides align to TRBD2. Germline V gene data show CDR1 as MNHEY and CDR2 as SMNVEV (reference sequence). This CDR3 region has 15 residues. After removal of 5 bases from V and 1 base from J, the junction contained 3 bases not matched to a gene. As DNA, the CDR3 is TGTGCCAGCAGTGTAAGCGGGAGGAACACCGGGGAGCTGTTTTTT. It yields the protein CASSVSGRNTGELFF.

The J gene is TRBJ1-6, the V gene TRBV18; tentative D call: TRBD1 (6 bases). The CDR3 spans 16 residues. Germline CDR1 KGHSH, CDR2 LQKENI. Deletions cut 3 bases from V and 0 bases from J, with 9 bases between. The CDR3 is CASSPTGSSYNSPLHF. The CDR3 nucleotides are TGTGCCAGCTCACCCACAGGGAGCTCCTATAATTCACCCCTCCACTTT.